Given below is one TCR beta chain in context. This entry belongs to a study of cytomegalovirus exposure and HLA in healthy donors. There were likely unrecorded immune exposures, though donors were nominally healthy when sampled. This PCR relied on a set of 60 Vbeta primers and 13 Jbeta primers. The data were produced by immunoSEQ multiplex PCR, yet TCRdb's version contains in-frame clones alone and is incomplete. This table has over 95,000 clones, 77% appearing once. Source material: PBMCs. This receptor was obtained from a man aged 40-55 years in good health and CMV-seropositive.

CDR3 sequence (DNA): TGTGCCAGCAGCTTGGAGGGGGCGAGGCAAGAGACCCAGTACTTC. Amino acids: CASSLEGARQETQYF. The chain recombines TRBV5-8 with TRBJ2-5, with TRBD1 matching 7 bases. J gave up 2 bases and V 0 bases, and 4 bases lay outside the gene matches. This CDR3 has 15 residues. Per germline, CDR1 SGHTS and CDR2 YDEGEE.